The clone carrying this T cell receptor beta chain was found a few times. As yet, its antigen is unknown. Germline assignment: CDR1 SGDLS and CDR2 YYNGEE. After removal of 0 bases from V and 5 bases from J, the junction contained 6 bases not matched to a gene. The CDR3 consists of 15 residues. The data derive from a study of beta chain features in type 1 diabetes. General study findings and limits: People with Type 1 diabetes carried modestly yet significantly shorter TCRB CDR3s in all four CD4+ subsets.

Heparinised blood was drawn once per donor, averaging roughly 0.11 L. TCRB transcripts that were expressed got sequenced, as all of the isolated RNA had been reverse transcribed. TCRdb's table, derived via immunoSEQ multiplex PCR, lists solely in-frame clones and lacks some. Found here are approximately 250,000 clones, under 13% of them singletons; the top ten hold about 0.018%. The source of this sequence is a young man with type 1 diabetes. This chain links TRBV9 with TRBJ2-5; 8 positions agree with TRBD2. The source material was naive CD4+ T cells from blood. CDR3 in amino acids: CASSVATGGLETQYF. The DNA of the CDR3 is TGTGCCAGCAGCGTAGCAACGGGGGGGCTGGAGACCCAGTACTTC.